The 3 T cell receptor beta chains below all came from one sample that was sequenced in a study of Ad26.COV2.S vaccination and SARS-CoV-2 variants. Stated treatment: 19 received Ad26.COV2.S at low or high dose, single or two shots; 5 received placebo; per-sample allocation not given. Vaccine and placebo recipients were sampled on day 63 after the first injection. Libraries were prepared by immunoSEQ multiplex PCR; TCRdb keeps only in-frame clonotypes and omits some of them. The sample contains some 290,000 clones, about 82% of which appear only once. The sample consisted of peripheral blood, taken in a trial of Ad26.COV2.S vaccine versus placebo. The origin of the receptors is a person between 18 and 65 years old who received the Ad26.COV2.S COVID-19 vaccine or a placebo.

The chain employs TRBV20-1 and TRBJ2-1; D is uncertain. V gave up 3 bases and J gave up 8 bases, with 8 bases separating them. Per germline, CDR1 DFQATT and CDR2 SNEGSKA (reference sequence). The CDR3 has 11 residues. The CDR3 nucleotides are TGCAGTGCTAGCTGGTTTGATGAGCAGTTCTTC. Translation gives CSASWFDEQFF.

The gene calls are TRBV7-2 and TRBJ2-7, with D hard to call. Trimming stripped 1 base from V and 3 bases from J, with 7 bases between. Germline-derived CDR1 and CDR2 are SGHTA and FQGNSA. The CDR3 contains 13 residues. DNA for the CDR3: TGTGCCAGCAGCTTAGGCGTAGGCTACGAGCAGTACTTC. Encoded protein: CASSLGVGYEQYF.

This chain links TRBV4-1 with TRBJ1-2; D gene unclear. This CDR3 contains 14 residues. V was shortened by 2 bases and J by 4 bases, with 11 bases between the two germline ends. Germline CDR1 is MGHRA and CDR2 is YSYEKL. The CDR3 DNA sequence: TGCGCCAGCAGCCAATCTCGGGGATTCTATGGCTACACCTTC. It specifies CASSQSRGFYGYTF.